Each of the 24 T cell receptor beta chains below was sequenced from the same sample in a study of cytomegalovirus exposure and HLA in healthy donors. With 60 Vbeta and 13 Jbeta primers, the PCR was carried out. Libraries were prepared by immunoSEQ multiplex PCR; TCRdb keeps only in-frame clonotypes and omits some of them. The sample totals 60,000 to 90,000 clones. The sample taken for sequencing was PBMCs. The receptors here all came from a woman aged 40 to 50 in good health and CMV-seropositive.

V usage is TRBV29-1 and J usage is TRBJ2-3, with TRBD1 matching 9 bases. Germline trimming cut 4 bases from V and 0 bases from J; bases unmatched to any gene: 2. CDR1 is SQVTM, CDR2 ANQGSEA, per germline. The CDR3 is 14 amino acids. The CDR3, as DNA: TGCAGCGTTGGGGGACAGGGCAGCACAGATACGCAGTATTTT. Translating it yields CSVGGQGSTDTQYF.

J is TRBJ1-2 and V is TRBV28; D ambiguous. Trimming shortened V by 4 bases and J by 4 bases, and 7 bases separated the two germline ends. Germline CDR1 MDHEN, CDR2 SYDVKM. The CDR3 contains 12 residues. The CDR3 sequence: CASSSSGYGYTF. For the CDR3, the DNA is TGTGCCAGCAGTTCCAGCGGCTATGGCTACACCTTC.

Comments on this clone: Additional DNA sequences in this sample encode the identical CDR3. The gene calls are TRBV6-5 and TRBJ1-5, with 7 bases that match TRBD1. Looked up from germline, CDR1 is MNHEY and CDR2 is SVGAGI. Losses at the gene ends were 6 bases for V and 5 bases for J; bases not matched to a gene: 4. This CDR3 has 13 residues. DNA for the CDR3: TGTGCCAGCAGCCTAGACAGGGATCAGCCCCAGCATTTT. Protein product: CASSLDRDQPQHF.

The chain combines TRBV27 with TRBJ2-7, with 14 bases that match TRBD2. V was pared by 4 bases and J by 5 bases, with 16 bases of the junction left unmatched. There are 19 residues in the CDR3. Germline V gives CDR1 MNHEY, CDR2 SMNVEV (reference sequence). CDR3 in amino acids: CASSSRLAGGPFRPDEQYF. CDR3 nucleotides: TGTGCCAGCAGTTCCCGACTAGCGGGAGGGCCCTTTCGCCCCGACGAGCAGTACTTC.

The chain couples TRBV25-1 to TRBJ2-3; unclear D gene. V gave up 5 bases and J gave up 3 bases, with 15 bases separating them. Germline CDR1 reads MGHDK; CDR2 reads SYGVNS. The CDR3 contains 15 residues. CDR3 protein: CASSPTDPGTDTQYF. CDR3 in DNA: TGTGCCAGCAGTCCTACAGACCCTGGGACAGATACGCAGTATTTT.

The chain carries TRBV9 and TRBJ2-1; TRBD2 agrees at 11 bases. The CDR3 runs 19 residues. Germline lookup yields CDR1 SGDLS and CDR2 YYNGEE. The ends lost 0 bases at V and 0 bases at J; junction bases unmatched: 8. CDR3 bases: TGTGCCAGCAGCGTAGGCCCCCTAGCGGGAGGACTCTCCTACAATGAGCAGTTCTTC. It yields the protein CASSVGPLAGGLSYNEQFF.

The rearrangement joins TRBV10-2 to TRBJ1-2; D gene ambiguous. CDR1 is WSHSY and CDR2 is SAAADI in the germline V gene. This CDR3 contains 13 residues. Trimming took 4 bases from V and 3 from J, leaving 9 bases between them. Here the CDR3 DNA reads TGCGCCAGCAGTGGCGAAGCTTACTATGGCTACACCTTC. This codes for CASSGEAYYGYTF.

V usage is TRBV5-6 and J usage is TRBJ1-2, with TRBD1 identical over 7 bases. CDR3 size: 15 residues. In germline, CDR1 is SGHDT, CDR2 YYEEEE. V dropped 0 bases and J dropped 0; count of bases not matched to a gene: 2. CDR3 DNA sequence: TGTGCCAGCAGCTTGGGGGACAGTTCTAACTATGGCTACACCTTC. Protein product: CASSLGDSSNYGYTF. Full variable domain (outside the CDR3, taken from reference TRBV5-6 and TRBJ1-2): DAGVTQSPTHLIKTRGQQVTLRCSPKSGHDTVSWYQQALGQGPQFIFQYYEEEERQRGNFPDRFSGHQFPNYSSELNVNALLLGDSALYLCASSLGDSSNYGYTFGSGTRLTVV.

The chain couples TRBV5-1 to TRBJ2-1, with D possibly TRBD2 on 5 matching bases. V was cut by 1 base and J by 1 base, with 15 bases left in between. The CDR3 extends over 17 amino acids. Germline CDR1 and CDR2: SGHRS and YFSETQ. CDR3: CASSLTPTGLSYNEQFF. The CDR3, as DNA: TGCGCCAGCAGCTTGACCCCTACGGGGTTATCCTACAATGAGCAGTTCTTC.

The chain uses TRBV25-1 and TRBJ2-7, with D perhaps matching TRBD1 (5 bases). The CDR3 runs 14 residues. Germline V gene sequence: CDR1 MGHDK, CDR2 SYGVNS. V gave up 4 bases and J gave up 2 bases, with 12 bases separating them. In nucleotides, the CDR3 is TGTGCCAGCAGTGTCAGGACATCCACCTACGAGCAGTACTTC. This codes for CASSVRTSTYEQYF.

The gene calls are TRBV4-3 and TRBJ2-1, with D possibly TRBD2 on 7 matching bases. Between the trimmed V and J ends, which lost 4 bases and 6 bases, there was a span of 16 bases. CDR1 is LGHNA, CDR2 YSLEER, per germline. The CDR3 runs to 15 residues. This CDR3 reads CASSRRGGAVNEQFF. DNA for the CDR3: TGCGCCAGCAGCCGGAGGGGGGGCGCAGTCAATGAGCAGTTCTTC.

The rearrangement joins TRBV7-3 to TRBJ1-2; a possible D gene is TRBD1 (5 bases). This CDR3 has 13 residues. V shed 0 bases and J shed 9 bases, with 11 bases lying between them. Germline CDR1 is SGHTA and CDR2 is FQGTGA. Here the CDR3 reads CASSLTSRDRYTF. The CDR3 bases are TGTGCCAGCAGCTTAACGAGCAGGGATCGCTACACCTTC.

J is TRBJ1-4 and V is TRBV5-1, with 10 bases aligning to TRBD1. V was pared by 7 bases and J by 0 bases, with 12 bases of the junction left unmatched. Germline V lookup: CDR1 SGHRS, CDR2 YFSETQ. The CDR3 contains 18 residues. The CDR3 nucleotides read TGCGCCAGCCCCTCTCTACCGGGACAGGGGACAACTAATGAAAAACTGTTTTTT. This codes for CASPSLPGQGTTNEKLFF.

The chain couples TRBV5-1 to TRBJ2-6; D unresolved. The germline CDR1 and CDR2 sequences are SGHRS and YFSETQ. V was cut by 1 base and J by 1 base, with 15 bases left in between. CDR3 length: 18 residues. CDR3 region: CASSLQGRSGSGANVLTF. DNA of the CDR3: TGCGCCAGCAGCTTGCAAGGCAGGTCAGGATCTGGGGCCAACGTCCTGACTTTC.

This chain links TRBV9 with TRBJ1-2, with 9 bases lining up with TRBD1. Trimming took 0 bases from V and 3 from J; bases not matched to a gene: 6. This CDR3 spans 16 amino acids. Germline CDR1 and CDR2: SGDLS and YYNGEE. CDR3 amino acids: CASSVEGTGNDYGYTF. DNA of the CDR3: TGTGCCAGCAGCGTAGAAGGGACAGGGAACGACTATGGCTACACCTTC.

The chain employs TRBV27 and TRBJ2-6; D remains unclear. From germline, CDR1 is MNHEY and CDR2 SMNVEV (reference sequence). This CDR3 region has 15 residues. Trimming shortened V by 0 bases and J by 0 bases, and 3 bases separated the two germline ends. Here the CDR3 reads CASSLSYSGANVLTF. The CDR3 nucleotides read TGTGCCAGCAGTTTATCGTACTCTGGGGCCAACGTCCTGACTTTC.

The chain is built from TRBV29-1 and TRBJ1-3, with no clear D. Germline V lookup: CDR1 SQVTM, CDR2 ANQGSEA. The V and J ends lost 4 bases and 1 base respectively, with 8 bases between them. The CDR3 length is 13 residues. The CDR3 DNA reads as TGCAGCGTTGGTGAGGGATCTGGAAACACCATATATTTT. Its translation: CSVGEGSGNTIYF. The full variable domain, its missing parts supplied by reference TRBV29-1 and TRBJ1-3, is SAVISQKPSRDICQRGTSLTIQCQVDSQVTMMFWYRQQPGQSLTLIATANQGSEATYESGFVIDKFPISRPNLTFSTLTVSNMSPEDSSIYLCSVGEGSGNTIYFGEGSWLTVV.

This chain's CDR3 is CASSPQEKDTQYF. CDR3 nucleotide sequence: TGTGCCAGCTCACCACAGGAGAAAGATACGCAGTATTTT. The V call is TRBV18, the J call TRBJ2-3, with D unresolved. Deletions cut 1 base from V and 5 bases from J, with 7 bases between. Germline-derived CDR1 and CDR2 are KGHSH and LQKENI. The CDR3 is made up of 13 amino acids.

The chain uses TRBV6-4 and TRBJ2-3, with 7 nucleotides matching TRBD2. J was trimmed by 1 base and V by 5 bases; bases with no gene match: 6. Germline V gives CDR1 MRHNA, CDR2 SNTAGT. The CDR3 runs 15 residues. The CDR3 sequence is CASSPRGEGTDTQYF. Written as DNA, the CDR3 is TGTGCCAGCAGTCCCCGGGGGGAAGGCACAGATACGCAGTATTTT.

This rearrangement joins TRBV4-1 to TRBJ2-7, with TRBD1 matching over 11 bases. With 1 base clipped from V and 6 bases from J, the junction kept 8 bases outside the gene matches. Germline lookup yields CDR1 MGHRA and CDR2 YSYEKL. CDR3 length: 16 residues. The CDR3 nucleotides are TGCGCCAGCAGCCAAGCAACAGGACAGGGGGCAAGCGAGCAGTACTTC. Amino acids: CASSQATGQGASEQYF.

CDR3 region: CASSDPRHSGYEQYF. The CDR3 region has the DNA TGTGCCAGCAGTGACCCAAGGCACTCAGGCTACGAGCAGTACTTC. This rearrangement joins TRBV6-1 to TRBJ2-7, with no clear D. This CDR3 comprises 15 residues. CDR1 is MNHNS, CDR2 SASEGT, per germline. The V and J ends lost 3 bases and 3 bases respectively, with 15 bases between them.

The rearrangement uses TRBV9 and TRBJ2-7; D is unclear. Germline V gives CDR1 SGDLS, CDR2 YYNGEE. The CDR3 sequence is 13 residues long. V was trimmed by 0 bases and J by 6 bases, leaving 10 bases between them. The CDR3 coding sequence is TGTGCCAGCAGCGTAGTCCCCAGTGGCGAGCAGTACTTC. It specifies CASSVVPSGEQYF.

The chain recombines TRBV5-1 with TRBJ2-7; a weak D match, TRBD2 (5 bases). The CDR3 is made up of 14 amino acids. Trimming stripped 2 bases from V and 2 bases from J, with 11 bases between. Germline V gene data show CDR1 as SGHRS and CDR2 as YFSETQ. The CDR3 is CASSLGGSTYEQYF. CDR3 nucleotides: TGCGCCAGCAGCTTAGGCGGGTCTACCTACGAGCAGTACTTC.

The gene calls are TRBV5-1 and TRBJ2-3; 9 bases align to TRBD2. There are 17 residues in the CDR3. Trimming took 0 bases from V and 4 from J; bases not matched to a gene: 9. The V gene's germline CDR1 is SGHRS and CDR2 YFSETQ. The CDR3 reads CASSLAASGKGADTQYF. DNA for the CDR3: TGCGCCAGCAGCTTGGCCGCTAGCGGGAAGGGCGCAGATACGCAGTATTTT.